Listed here is a single T cell receptor beta chain. Assignments of participants to cohorts depended upon their own reported clinical history. Produced via immunoSEQ multiplex PCR; TCRdb's table is partial and in-frame only. Of 220,000 or so clones in the sample, 90% were seen once. The entry originates in a study of blood T cell repertoires in COVID-19. Overall study context: Samples came from the United States, Italy and Spain, spanning acute and convalescent COVID-19.

The CDR3 sequence is 15 residues long. CDR1 GTSNPN and CDR2 SVGIG come from the germline V gene (reference sequence). V lost 2 bases to trimming and J lost 3 bases; unmatched junction nucleotides: 7. The specimen was PBMCs or T cells enriched from blood (not recorded which). V and J are TRBV30 and TRBJ2-7, with TRBD2 matching over 10 bases. The clonotype comes from a man younger than 40 who had been exposed to COVID-19. CDR3 amino acids: CAWSNERGGDYEQYF. In nucleotides, the CDR3 is TGTGCCTGGAGTAACGAGCGGGGGGGTGACTACGAGCAGTACTTC.